The source of this TCR beta chain is a study of shared clonotypes between healthy human individuals. Study-wide context: In total, the donors were a couple of women and a few men aged 18 to 49.

Each subset's genomic DNA was split evenly across several immunoSEQ plates. The assay was immunoSEQ multiplex PCR, and TCRdb's table has in-frame clones only and misses some. The sample shows approximately 1.5 million clones, approximately 98.5% of them seen only once. The donor population consisted of healthy HIV-negative adults with no recent acute infections or vaccinations. This clonotype was sampled from a man aged 25-40 years in good health. Sequenced input: naive CD4+ T cells sorted from blood. As for subset: CD45RA+ positively selected.

The CDR3 DNA reads TGTGCCATCAGTGGGACTAGCGGGATAAGGGAGCAGTTCTTC. Residues: CAISGTSGIREQFF. The rearrangement uses TRBV10-3 and TRBJ2-1, with 12 bases identical to TRBD2. V gave up 4 bases and J gave up 10 bases; unmatched junction bases: 5. This CDR3 has 14 residues. The germline gives CDR1 ENHRY, CDR2 SYGVKD.